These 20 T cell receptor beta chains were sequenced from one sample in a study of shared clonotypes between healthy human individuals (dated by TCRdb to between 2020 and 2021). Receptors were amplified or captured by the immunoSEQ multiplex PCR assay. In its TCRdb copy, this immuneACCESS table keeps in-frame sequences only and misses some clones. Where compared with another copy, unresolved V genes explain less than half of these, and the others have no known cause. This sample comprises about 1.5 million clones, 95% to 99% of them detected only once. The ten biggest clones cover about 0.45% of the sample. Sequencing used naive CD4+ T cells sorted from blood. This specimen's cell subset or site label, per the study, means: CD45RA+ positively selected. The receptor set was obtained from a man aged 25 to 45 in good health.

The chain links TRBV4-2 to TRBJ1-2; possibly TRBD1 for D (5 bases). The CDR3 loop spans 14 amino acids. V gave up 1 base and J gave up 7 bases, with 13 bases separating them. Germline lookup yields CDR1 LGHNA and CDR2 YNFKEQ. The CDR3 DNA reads TGTGCCAGCAGCCAAGCTCGCCTCGGGGGTGGCTACACCTTC. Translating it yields CASSQARLGGGYTF.

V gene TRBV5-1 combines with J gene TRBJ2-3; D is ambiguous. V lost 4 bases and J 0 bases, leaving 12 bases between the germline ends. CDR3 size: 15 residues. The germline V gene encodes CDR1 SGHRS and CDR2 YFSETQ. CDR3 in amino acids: CASSSAGSSTDTQYF. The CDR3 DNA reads TGCGCCAGCAGCAGCGCAGGCTCTAGCACAGATACGCAGTATTTT. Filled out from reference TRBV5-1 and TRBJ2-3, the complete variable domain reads KAGVTQTPRYLIKTRGQQVTLSCSPISGHRSVSWYQQTPGQGLQFLFEYFSETQRNKGNFPGRFSGRQFSNSRSEMNVSTLELGDSALYLCASSSAGSSTDTQYFGPGTRLTVL.

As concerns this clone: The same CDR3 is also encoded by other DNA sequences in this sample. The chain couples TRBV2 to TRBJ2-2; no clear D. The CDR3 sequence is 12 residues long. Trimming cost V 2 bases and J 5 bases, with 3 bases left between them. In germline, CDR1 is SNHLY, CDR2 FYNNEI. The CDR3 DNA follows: TGTGCCAGCAGTGAATCAACCGGGGAGCTGTTTTTT. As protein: CASSESTGELFF.

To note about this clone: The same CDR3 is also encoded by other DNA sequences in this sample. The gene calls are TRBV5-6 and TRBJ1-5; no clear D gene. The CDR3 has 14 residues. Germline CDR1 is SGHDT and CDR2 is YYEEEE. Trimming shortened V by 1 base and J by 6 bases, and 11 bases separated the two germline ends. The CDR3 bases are TGTGCCAGCAGCTTGCGTCCAGGCGGTCAGCCCCAGCATTTT. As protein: CASSLRPGGQPQHF. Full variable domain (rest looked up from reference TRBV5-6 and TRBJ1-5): DAGVTQSPTHLIKTRGQQVTLRCSPKSGHDTVSWYQQALGQGPQFIFQYYEEEERQRGNFPDRFSGHQFPNYSSELNVNALLLGDSALYLCASSLRPGGQPQHFGDGTRLSIL.

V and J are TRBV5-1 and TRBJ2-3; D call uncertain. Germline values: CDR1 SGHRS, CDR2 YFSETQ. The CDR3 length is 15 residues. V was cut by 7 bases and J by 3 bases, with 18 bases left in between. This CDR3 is CASQRLGSRTDTQYF. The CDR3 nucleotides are TGCGCCAGCCAACGCCTCGGGTCTAGGACAGATACGCAGTATTTT.

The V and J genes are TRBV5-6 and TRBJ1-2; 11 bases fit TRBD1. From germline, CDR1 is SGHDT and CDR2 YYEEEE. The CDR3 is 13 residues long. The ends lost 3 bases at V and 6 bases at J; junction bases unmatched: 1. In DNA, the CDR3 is TGTGCCAGCAGCTGGGGACAGGGGGATGGCTACACCTTC. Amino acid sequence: CASSWGQGDGYTF.

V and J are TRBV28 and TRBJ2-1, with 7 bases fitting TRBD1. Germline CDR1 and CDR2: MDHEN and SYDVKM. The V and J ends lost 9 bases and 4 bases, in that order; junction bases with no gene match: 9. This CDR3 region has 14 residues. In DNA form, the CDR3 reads TGTGCCAGTTCCCCAAGACAGGGTTACAATGAGCAGTTCTTC. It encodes CASSPRQGYNEQFF.

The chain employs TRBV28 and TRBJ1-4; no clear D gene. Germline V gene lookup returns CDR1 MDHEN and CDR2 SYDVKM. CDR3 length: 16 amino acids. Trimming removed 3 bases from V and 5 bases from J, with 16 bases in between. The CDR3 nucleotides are TGTGCCAGCAGTTTGGTATCCACGGATTCGAATGAAAAACTGTTTTTT. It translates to CASSLVSTDSNEKLFF.

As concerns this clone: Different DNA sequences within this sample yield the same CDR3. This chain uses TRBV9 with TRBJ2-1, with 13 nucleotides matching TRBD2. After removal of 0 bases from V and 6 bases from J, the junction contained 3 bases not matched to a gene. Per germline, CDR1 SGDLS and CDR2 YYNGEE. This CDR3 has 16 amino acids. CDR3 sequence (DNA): TGTGCCAGCAGCGTAGGACTAGCGGGAGGTTCCAATGAGCAGTTCTTC. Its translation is CASSVGLAGGSNEQFF.

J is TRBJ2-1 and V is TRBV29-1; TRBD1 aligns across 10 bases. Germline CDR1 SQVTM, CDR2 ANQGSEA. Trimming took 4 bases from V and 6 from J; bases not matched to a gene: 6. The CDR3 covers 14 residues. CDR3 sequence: CSVARTGGGNEQFF. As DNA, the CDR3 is TGCAGCGTTGCAAGGACAGGGGGTGGCAATGAGCAGTTCTTC.

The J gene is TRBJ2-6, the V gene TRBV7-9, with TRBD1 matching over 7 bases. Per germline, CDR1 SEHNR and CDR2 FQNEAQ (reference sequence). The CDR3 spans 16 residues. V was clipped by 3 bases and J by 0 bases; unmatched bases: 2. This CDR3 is CASSFRGSSGANVLTF. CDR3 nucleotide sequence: TGTGCCAGCAGCTTCAGGGGGAGCTCTGGGGCCAACGTCCTGACTTTC. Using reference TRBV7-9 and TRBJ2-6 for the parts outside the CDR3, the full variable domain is DTGVSQNPRHKITKRGQNVTFRCDPISEHNRLYWYRQTLGQGPEFLTYFQNEAQLEKSRLLSDRFSAERPKGSFSTLEIQRTEQGDSAMYLCASSFRGSSGANVLTFGAGSRLTVL.

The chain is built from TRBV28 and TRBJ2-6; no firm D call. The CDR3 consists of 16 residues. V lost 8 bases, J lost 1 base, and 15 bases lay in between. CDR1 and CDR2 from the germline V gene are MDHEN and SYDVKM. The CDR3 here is CASASPSKSGANVLTF. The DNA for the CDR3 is TGTGCCAGCGCATCCCCCTCGAAATCTGGGGCCAACGTCCTGACTTTC.

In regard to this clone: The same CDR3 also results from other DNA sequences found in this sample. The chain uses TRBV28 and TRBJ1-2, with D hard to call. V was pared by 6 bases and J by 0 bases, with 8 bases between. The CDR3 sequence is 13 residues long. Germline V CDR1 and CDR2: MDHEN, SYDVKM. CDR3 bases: TGTGCCAGCAGGCCTACAGCTAACTATGGCTACACCTTC. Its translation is CASRPTANYGYTF.

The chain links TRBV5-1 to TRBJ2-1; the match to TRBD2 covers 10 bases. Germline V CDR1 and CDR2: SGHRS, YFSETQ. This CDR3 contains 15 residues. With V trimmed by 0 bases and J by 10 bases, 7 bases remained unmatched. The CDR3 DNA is TGCGCCAGCAGCTTGGCGTTAGCGGGAGGATCCGAGCAGTTCTTC. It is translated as CASSLALAGGSEQFF.

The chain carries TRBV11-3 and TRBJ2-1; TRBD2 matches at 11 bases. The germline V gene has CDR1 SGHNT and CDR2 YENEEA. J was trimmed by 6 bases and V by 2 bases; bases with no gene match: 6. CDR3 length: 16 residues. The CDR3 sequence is CASSLLAGGPSNEQFF. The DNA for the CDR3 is TGTGCCAGCAGCTTATTAGCGGGAGGGCCGTCCAATGAGCAGTTCTTC.

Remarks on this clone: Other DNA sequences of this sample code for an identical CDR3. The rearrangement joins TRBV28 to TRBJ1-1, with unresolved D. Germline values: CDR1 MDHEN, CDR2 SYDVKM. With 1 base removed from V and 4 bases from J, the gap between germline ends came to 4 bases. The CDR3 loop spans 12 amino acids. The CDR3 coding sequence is TGTGCCAGCAGTTTATCGGGCACTGAAGCTTTCTTT. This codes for CASSLSGTEAFF.

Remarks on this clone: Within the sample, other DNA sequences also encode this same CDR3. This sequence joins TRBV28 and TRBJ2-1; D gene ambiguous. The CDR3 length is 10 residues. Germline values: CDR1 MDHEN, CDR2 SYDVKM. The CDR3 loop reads CASSLNEQFF. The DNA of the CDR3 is TGTGCAAGCTCGTTGAATGAGCAGTTCTTC.

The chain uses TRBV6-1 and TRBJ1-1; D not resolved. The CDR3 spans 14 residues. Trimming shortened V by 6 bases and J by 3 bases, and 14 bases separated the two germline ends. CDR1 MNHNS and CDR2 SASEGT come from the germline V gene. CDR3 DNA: TGTGCCAGCAGACTAGGACTACGACACACTGAAGCTTTCTTT. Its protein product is CASRLGLRHTEAFF.

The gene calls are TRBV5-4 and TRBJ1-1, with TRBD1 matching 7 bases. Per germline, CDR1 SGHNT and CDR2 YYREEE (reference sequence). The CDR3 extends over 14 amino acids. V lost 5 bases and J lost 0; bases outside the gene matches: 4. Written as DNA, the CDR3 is TGTGCCAGCAGGTCGGGACAGCTGAACACTGAAGCTTTCTTT. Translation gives CASRSGQLNTEAFF. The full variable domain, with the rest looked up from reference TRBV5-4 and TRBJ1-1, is ETGVTQSPTHLIKTRGQQVTLRCSSQSGHNTVSWYQQALGQGPQFIFQYYREEENGRGNFPPRFSGLQFPNYSSELNVNALELDDSALYLCASRSGQLNTEAFFGQGTRLTVV.

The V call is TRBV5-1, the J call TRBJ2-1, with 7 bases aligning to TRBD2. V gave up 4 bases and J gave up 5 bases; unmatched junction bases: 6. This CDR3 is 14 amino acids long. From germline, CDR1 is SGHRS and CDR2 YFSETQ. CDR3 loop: CASSIPLADNEQFF. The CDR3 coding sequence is TGCGCCAGCAGCATCCCCCTAGCGGACAATGAGCAGTTCTTC.